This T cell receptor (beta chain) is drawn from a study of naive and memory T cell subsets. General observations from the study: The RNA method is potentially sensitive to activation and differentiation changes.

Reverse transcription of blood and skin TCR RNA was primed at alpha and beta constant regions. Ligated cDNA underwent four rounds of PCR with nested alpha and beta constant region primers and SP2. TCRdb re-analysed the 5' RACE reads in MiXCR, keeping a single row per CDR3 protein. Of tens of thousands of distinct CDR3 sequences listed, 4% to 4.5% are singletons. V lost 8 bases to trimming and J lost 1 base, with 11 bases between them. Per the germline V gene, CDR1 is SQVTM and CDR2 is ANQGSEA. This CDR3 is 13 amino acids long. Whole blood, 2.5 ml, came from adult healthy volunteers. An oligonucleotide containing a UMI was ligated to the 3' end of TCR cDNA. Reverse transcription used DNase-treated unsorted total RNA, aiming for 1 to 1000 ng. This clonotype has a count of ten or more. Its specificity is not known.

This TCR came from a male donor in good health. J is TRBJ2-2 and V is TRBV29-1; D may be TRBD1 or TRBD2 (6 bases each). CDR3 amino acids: CSCGTLNTGELFF. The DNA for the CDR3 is TGCAGCTGCGGGACATTGAACACCGGGGAGCTGTTTTTT.